Each of the 19 T cell receptor beta chains below was sequenced from the same sample in a study of Graves' ophthalmopathy and Graves' hyperthyroidism. For repertoire sequencing, the TCR beta CDR3 regions were amplified from RNA transcripts. First-round RT-PCR used HTBI primers; second-round multiplex PCR followed. TCRdb re-called the multiplex PCR reads with MiXCR, one entry per CDR3 protein. The table has around 1.1 million distinct CDR3 sequences, roughly 35% seen once. Source material: peripheral blood or thyroid tissue (not recorded which). These receptors originate from an adult man with Graves' hyperthyroidism.

The rearrangement uses TRBV28 and TRBJ2-5, with a possible D match to TRBD2 (6 bases). Per the germline V gene, CDR1 is MDHEN and CDR2 is SYDVKM. The CDR3 sequence is 15 residues long. Trimming pared 6 bases from V and 5 bases from J, leaving 19 bases between. The DNA of the CDR3 is TGTGCCAGCAGCCCATCGCCGGCGGGGCGGGAGACCCAGTACTTC. It encodes CASSPSPAGRETQYF. Using reference TRBV28 and TRBJ2-5 for the parts outside the CDR3, the full variable domain is DVKVTQSSRYLVKRTGEKVFLECVQDMDHENMFWYRQDPGLGLRLIYFSYDVKMKEKGDIPEGYSVSREKKERFSLILESASTNQTSMYLCASSPSPAGRETQYFGPGTRLLVL.

This clonotype was observed at least ten times. The chain is built from TRBV7-2 and TRBJ1-4; tentatively, D is TRBD1 (5 bases). Trimming removed 1 base at V and 8 bases at J, with 17 bases between. Germline lookup yields CDR1 SGHTA and CDR2 FQGNSA. The CDR3 runs 16 residues. CDR3 region: CASSLDFGGINEKLFF. CDR3 nucleotide sequence: TGTGCCAGCAGCTTAGATTTCGGGGGAATTAACGAAAAACTGTTTTTT.

This clonotype came up many times. Here the CDR3 DNA reads TGTGCCAGCAGCTTACGCCTTAGCTACACCTTC. Protein product: CASSLRLSYTF. This chain uses TRBV5-6 with TRBJ1-2; no firm D call. V lost 2 bases and J lost 9, with 8 bases in between. From germline, CDR1 is SGHDT and CDR2 YYEEEE. The CDR3 runs 11 residues.

This clonotype was counted ten times or more. Compared with germline, one end of the junction differs, possibly owing to a read error. This chain joins TRBV5-1 and TRBJ1-6; TRBD1 agrees at 7 bases. Germline V CDR1 and CDR2: SGHRS, YFSETQ. The CDR3 contains 14 residues. CDR3 DNA: TGCGCCAGCACCTTGACAGGGCCAAATTCACCCCTCCACTTT. It yields the protein CASTLTGPNSPLHF.

This clonotype came up many times. V and J are TRBV2 and TRBJ1-5; maybe TRBD1 (6 bases). V was clipped by 6 bases and J by 1 base, with 7 bases between them. Per germline, CDR1 SNHLY and CDR2 FYNNEI. The CDR3 totals 13 residues. CDR3: CASRTGSNQPQHF. The CDR3 DNA reads as TGTGCCAGCAGGACAGGAAGCAATCAGCCCCAGCATTTT.

A word on this clonotype: One end of the junction varies from germline; a read error may be responsible. CDR3 sequence: CAISGQGGTTEAFF. The CDR3 DNA follows: TGTGCCATCAGCGGACAGGGCGGTACCACTGAAGCTTTCTTC. J is TRBJ1-1 and V is TRBV10-3; 8 positions match TRBD1. CDR3 length: 14 residues. Germline CDR1 is ENHRY and CDR2 is SYGVKD.

The rearrangement links TRBV19 to TRBJ1-1, with a weak D call TRBD1 (5 bases). Germline-derived CDR1 and CDR2 are LNHDA and SQIVND (reference sequence). The ends were cut back, 10 bases at V and 0 bases at J, with 15 bases in the middle. The CDR3 is made up of 14 amino acids. CDR3 protein: CATTDRTLNTEAFF. The CDR3 DNA follows: TGTGCCACCACCGATCGGACACTGAACACTGAAGCTTTCTTT.

This rearrangement joins TRBV24-1 to TRBJ1-5; D unclear. The CDR3 runs 9 residues. The germline V gene encodes CDR1 KGHDR and CDR2 SFDVKD. The germline V and J ends were trimmed by 5 bases and 10 bases, with 2 bases remaining between them. In nucleotides, the CDR3 is TGTGCCACCAGTGCCCCCCAGCATTTT. This gives the protein CATSAPQHF.

This clonotype was counted a single time. The conserved phenylalanine or tryptophan normally closing the CDR3 is absent here, so this likely arose from a read error. The DNA is omitted, as the CDR3 cannot be located on it reliably, and the CDR3 follows TCRdb's listing. The chain employs TRBV7-2 and TRBJ1-1; the table's D call, TRBD1, was not checked against the DNA. The germline gives CDR1 SGHTA, CDR2 FQGNSA. The CDR3 spans 8 residues, counting both ends. The chain's CDR3 is CASSFGRG.

This sequence joins TRBV29-1 and TRBJ2-7; 9 nucleotides line up with TRBD1. After removal of 4 bases from V and 3 bases from J, the junction contained 13 bases not matched to a gene. The CDR3 is 16 amino acids. Germline loops: CDR1 SQVTM, CDR2 ANQGSEA. For the CDR3, the DNA is TGCAGCGTTGCGGGACAGGGATCTATTTCTAACTACGAGCAGTACTTC. It is translated as CSVAGQGSISNYEQYF.

There are a few counts of this clonotype. The chain joins TRBV7-2 to TRBJ1-1, with 9 nucleotides matching TRBD1. The CDR3 sequence is 16 residues long. The trim removed 5 bases at V and 2 bases at J, leaving 9 bases unmatched. Germline CDR1 is SGHTA and CDR2 is FQGNSA. CDR3 bases: TGTGCCAGCAGCAGGGGACAGGGACGGAGTAACACTGAAGCTTTCTTT. Translation: CASSRGQGRSNTEAFF.

This clonotype was observed many times. The chain has TRBV19 and TRBJ2-7, with D uncertain. Trimming left V 7 bases short and J 0 bases short, with 16 bases between. Germline CDR1 reads LNHDA; CDR2 reads SQIVND (reference sequence). The CDR3 totals 15 residues. The CDR3 DNA sequence: TGTGCCAGTAAGGCACGAACTCCCGCCTCCTACGAGCAGTACTTC. Its protein is CASKARTPASYEQYF.

This clonotype appeared once. The rearrangement links TRBV28 to TRBJ2-5; 7 nucleotides align to TRBD1. Germline trimming cut 7 bases from V and 5 bases from J; bases unmatched to any gene: 7. CDR1 is MDHEN and CDR2 is SYDVKM in the germline V gene. The CDR3 contains 13 residues. The CDR3 protein is CASNLQGLETQYF. The CDR3 DNA is TGTGCCAGCAACCTACAGGGGTTGGAGACCCAGTACTTC.

Comments on this clonotype: Its ends do not fully match the called genes, so a read error is possible. The chain uses TRBV7-9 and TRBJ2-7; 7 nucleotides match TRBD1. CDR3 size: 14 residues. Germline CDR1 and CDR2: SEHNR and FQNEAQ (reference sequence). The CDR3 is CAGSPTGAPYEQYF. The CDR3 DNA sequence: TGTGCCGGCAGCCCAACAGGGGCCCCCTACGAGCAGTACTTC.

This clonotype was seen repeatedly, ten times or more. The chain is built from TRBV15 and TRBJ2-5; either TRBD1 or TRBD2 may fit D (6 bases each). V was pared by 5 bases and J by 4 bases, with 17 bases between. Germline V gene lookup returns CDR1 LNHNV and CDR2 YYDKDF (reference sequence). This CDR3 is built from 15 residues. As DNA, the CDR3 is TGTGCCACCAGCGCTCGCGAGGGGGGAATAGAGACCCAGTACTTC. Its protein is CATSAREGGIETQYF.

This clonotype appeared many times. The chain recombines TRBV2 with TRBJ2-5, with D hard to call. The germline V and J ends were trimmed by 4 bases and 6 bases, with 9 bases remaining between them. This CDR3 is 12 amino acids long. CDR1 is SNHLY and CDR2 is FYNNEI in the germline V gene. Here the CDR3 reads CASSGLPKTQYF. In DNA, the CDR3 is TGTGCCAGCAGTGGACTCCCTAAGACCCAGTACTTC.

Worth noting for this clonotype: A much larger clone is a single base away; this may be a read error. The limits of the CDR3 on the DNA are not certain, so only TCRdb's listed CDR3 is given. V usage is TRBV5-1 and J usage is TRBJ1-1. Germline V gene sequence: CDR1 SGHRS, CDR2 YFSETQ. The CDR3 spans 14 residues, counting both ends. CDR3 sequence reads: CASSSVGAGTEALF.

The chain couples TRBV29-1 to TRBJ1-2; the D is unclear. V lost 5 bases, J lost 6 bases, and 7 bases lay in between. The CDR3 has 10 amino acids. Germline V lookup: CDR1 SQVTM, CDR2 ANQGSEA. The CDR3 DNA reads as TGCAGCGTTCTAGCGGATGGCTACACCTTC. It yields the protein CSVLADGYTF.

This rearrangement joins TRBV29-1 to TRBJ1-1; tentative D call: TRBD1 (5 bases). Germline V gene data show CDR1 as SQVTM and CDR2 as ANQGSEA. This CDR3 is 12 amino acids long. The V and J ends lost 6 bases and 5 bases respectively, with 13 bases between them. The DNA for the CDR3 is TGCAGCGTAACTGGGACGTGGACTGAAGCTTTCTTT. This gives the protein CSVTGTWTEAFF.